The entry below gives a single T cell receptor (beta chain) sequence along with its context. CDR3 size: 15 residues. V was pared by 6 bases and J by 9 bases, with 24 bases between. The germline V gene encodes CDR1 MNHEY and CDR2 SMNVEV (reference sequence). This sample is drawn from a study of T cell clones after liver transplantation. Profiled with immunoSEQ multiplex PCR; TCRdb holds only in-frame clones, not every one. The sample shows roughly 50,000 clones, less than 85% of them seen only once. V gene TRBV27 combines with J gene TRBJ2-7; D may be TRBD2 (6 bases). This specimen was CD4+ T cells from blood, taken before liver transplant. This clonotype was obtained from a human donor who received a liver transplant. The CDR3 nucleotides are TGTGCCAGCAGCCACCACGGGGGACGTCTTATTACGCAGTACTTC. Its protein is CASSHHGGRLITQYF.